This note documents a single TCR beta chain sequence. The source of the sample is a study of cytomegalovirus exposure and HLA in healthy donors. Germline CDR1 reads DFQATT; CDR2 reads SNEGSKA (reference sequence). Trimming left V 0 bases short and J 11 bases short, with 10 bases between. The CDR3 extends over 11 amino acids. The primer mix had 60 Vbeta and 13 Jbeta primers. Assay: immunoSEQ multiplex PCR; the TCRdb copy retains only in-frame clones and omits some. This repertoire shows 170,000 or so clones, about four fifths found once; its top ten account for 4.8%. The chain has TRBV20-1 and TRBJ2-5; possibly TRBD2 for D (5 bases). Sequencing input: PBMCs. This TCR was recovered from a man between 18 and 29 years old in good health and CMV-seronegative. The CDR3 protein is CSARDPSGQYF. The CDR3 coding sequence is TGCAGTGCTAGAGACCCCTCGGGGCAGTACTTC.